The next 28 T cell receptor beta chains were all read from a single sample in a study of T cell clonality in common variable immunodeficiency. Study-wide points: In common variable immunodeficiency, TCR beta chains reportedly carried fewer deletions and N-nucleotide insertions.

These TCRs are of unknown antigen specificity. Sequencing used immunoSEQ multiplex PCR; TCRdb keeps in-frame clones, though not all of them. The sample was found to contain some 28,000 clones, and every one recurs. Sample: peripheral blood mononuclear cells. The receptors were gathered from a human donor with common variable immunodeficiency.

As to this clone: The missing CDR3 end, 3 residues past where the read stops, is filled in from the germline J gene. V is TRBV19 and J is TRBJ1-2, with D possibly TRBD1 on 6 matching bases. Trimming removed 1 base from V and 7 bases from J, with 16 bases in between. The germline gives CDR1 LNHDA, CDR2 SQIVND (reference sequence). The CDR3 covers 15 residues. The CDR3 here is CASSIVSGDRLGYTF. CDR3 DNA (partial): TGTGCCAGTAGTATAGTTTCTGGCGACAGGCTTGGC.

This clone was seen only a few times. The read terminates 3 residues before the CDR3 end, so the remaining end is supplied by the germline J gene. V and J are TRBV19 and TRBJ1-4; D is possibly TRBD1 (6 bases). Trimming took 4 bases from V and 8 from J, leaving 11 bases between them. The CDR3 covers 13 residues. CDR1 and CDR2 from the germline V gene are LNHDA and SQIVND (reference sequence). CDR3 residues: CASSKYREEKLFF. The covered CDR3 bases are TGTGCCAGTAGTAAATACAGGGAGGAAAAA.

This clone was seen a handful of times. The read ends 3 residues before the CDR3 terminus; that terminus is restored from the germline J gene. The chain has TRBV11-3 and TRBJ2-1; D remains unclear. V was clipped by 0 bases and J by 3 bases, with 6 bases between them. Per germline, CDR1 SGHNT and CDR2 YENEEA. CDR3 length: 14 residues. The CDR3 region is CASSLESGYNEQFF. The covered CDR3 bases are TGTGCCAGCAGCTTAGAGTCGGGCTACAATGAG.

Concerning this clone: The read gets to within 3 residues of the CDR3 end, and the germline J gene fills in the rest. The V and J genes are TRBV2 and TRBJ2-3; 16 bases are shared with TRBD2. V lost 6 bases, J lost 1 base, and 7 bases stayed unmatched. The CDR3 contains 18 residues. Germline-derived CDR1 and CDR2 are SNHLY and FYNNEI. The sequenced CDR3 bases are TGTGCCAGCAGCGCGGGACTAGCGGGGGGGTATGGCACAGATACG. Encoded protein: CASSAGLAGGYGTDT. In full, the CDR3 is CASSAGLAGGYGTDTQYF.

On this clone itself: Sequencing ends 3 residues short of the CDR3 end; the germline J gene provides the rest. The chain uses TRBV7-6 and TRBJ2-7; 10 nucleotides line up with TRBD2. CDR1 and CDR2 (germline): SGHVS, FNYEAQ. This CDR3 comprises 15 residues. V dropped 5 bases and J dropped 6; count of bases not matched to a gene: 10. The DNA read from the CDR3 is TGTGCCAGCAGCGGCCAGCGGGGGGGGCCCCTCGAG. It is translated as CASSGQRGGPLE. The whole CDR3 protein reads CASSGQRGGPLEQYF.

Many counts were recorded for this clone. With the read ending 3 residues before the CDR3 end, the germline J gene is used to fill in that end. The chain uses TRBV29-1 and TRBJ2-5; no definite D call. V lost 7 bases to trimming and J lost 2 bases, with 5 bases between them. This CDR3 is built from 10 residues. Per germline, CDR1 SQVTM and CDR2 ANQGSEA. The DNA read from the CDR3 is TGCAGCGCTAAACAAGAGACC. Its translation: CSAKQET. The CDR3 in its entirety is CSAKQETQYF.

This clone was observed a handful of times. Read coverage stops 3 residues before the CDR3 terminus; the germline J gene supplies the remainder. The gene calls are TRBV7-9 and TRBJ1-5; D unclear. CDR3 length: 15 amino acids. Germline-derived CDR1 and CDR2 are SEHNR and FQNEAQ (reference sequence). Trimming left V 1 base short and J 1 base short, with 8 bases between. CDR3 loop: CASSLGAGSNQPQHF. The CDR3 DNA, read in part, is TGTGCCAGCAGCTTAGGGGCCGGCAGCAATCAGCCC.

A remark on this clone: The DNA ends 3 residues before the CDR3 does, and the rest of the CDR3 is filled in from the germline J gene. V is TRBV18 and J is TRBJ1-6; D perhaps matches TRBD1 (5 bases). The CDR3 extends over 15 amino acids. Per germline, CDR1 KGHSH and CDR2 LQKENI. V was shortened by 3 bases and J by 9 bases, with 15 bases between the two germline ends. The covered CDR3 bases are TGTGCCAGCTCACCCGTGCAGGGAGCTGGTTCACCC. It translates to CASSPVQGAGSP. The entire CDR3 sequence reads CASSPVQGAGSPLHF.

About this clone itself: With the read ending 3 residues before the CDR3 end, the germline J gene is used to fill in that end. The gene calls are TRBV18 and TRBJ2-2; D unclear. With 5 bases removed from V and 1 base from J, the gap between germline ends came to 11 bases. Per germline, CDR1 KGHSH and CDR2 LQKENI. The CDR3 contains 15 residues. The covered CDR3 bases are TGTGCCAGCTCAAATAGAAACCGGAACACCGGGGAG. Protein: CASSNRNRNTGE. The entire CDR3 is CASSNRNRNTGELFF.

This clone was seen at least ten times. The CDR3 extends 3 residues past the end of the read, so its final part is completed from the germline J gene. V is TRBV6-4 and J is TRBJ2-3; 10 bases align to TRBD1. The CDR3 runs 14 residues. J gave up 3 bases and V 4 bases, and 1 base lay outside the gene matches. Germline V CDR1 and CDR2: MRHNA, SNTAGT. This chain's CDR3 is CASSGTGGTDTQYF. The covered CDR3 bases are TGTGCCAGCAGTGGGACAGGGGGGACAGATACG.

A few counts support this clone. The DNA ends 3 residues before the CDR3 does, and the rest of the CDR3 is filled in from the germline J gene. This chain links TRBV7-2 with TRBJ1-3; D is uncertain. CDR3 length: 15 residues. Germline V gene data show CDR1 as SGHTA and CDR2 as FQGNSA. The V end was cut by 5 bases, the J end by 2 bases, with 13 bases between. The CDR3 region is CASSISEVPGNTIYF. The sequenced part of the CDR3 DNA is TGTGCCAGCAGCATAAGCGAGGTGCCTGGAAACACC. The complete variable domain, with remaining parts taken from reference TRBV7-2 and TRBJ1-3, reads GAGVSQSPSNKVTEKGKDVELRCDPISGHTALYWYRQSLGQGLEFLIYFQGNSAPDKSGLPSDRFSAERTGGSVSTLTIQRTQQEDSAVYLCASSISEVPGNTIYFGEGSWLTVV.

This clone was picked up a small number of times. The read terminates 3 residues before the CDR3 end, so the remaining end is supplied by the germline J gene. The chain couples TRBV6-2 or TRBV6-3 to TRBJ2-2, with 11 positions matching TRBD2. Per germline, CDR1 MNHEY and CDR2 SVGEGT. V was pared by 6 bases and J by 1 base, with 1 base of the junction left unmatched. The CDR3 spans 15 residues. Incomplete CDR3 DNA: TGTGCCAGCAGGCTAGCGGGGGGGAACACCGGGGAG. Its protein product is CASRLAGGNTGE. The full CDR3 reads CASRLAGGNTGELFF.

This clone turned up a few times. The read ends 3 residues early relative to the CDR3; the germline J gene fills the gap. The chain recombines TRBV19 with TRBJ1-2, with 11 nucleotides matching TRBD1. The germline V gene has CDR1 LNHDA and CDR2 SQIVND (reference sequence). The CDR3 sequence is 15 residues long. V gave up 6 bases and J gave up 3 bases; unmatched junction bases: 6. The CDR3 sequence: CASREPGQGDYGYTF. Partial CDR3 DNA: TGTGCCAGTAGGGAACCGGGACAGGGGGACTATGGC.

This clone was picked up many times. From the germline J gene comes the end of the CDR3, since the read stops 3 residues before it. The chain has TRBV9 and TRBJ2-5; 15 bases line up with TRBD2. Germline values: CDR1 SGDLS, CDR2 YYNGEE. The junction had 12 bases not matched to a gene; V was cut back by 3 bases and J by 6 bases. The CDR3 loop spans 18 amino acids. The CDR3: CASSAGLAGGPAMKTQYF. Partial CDR3 DNA: TGTGCCAGCAGCGCAGGACTAGCGGGGGGGCCGGCCATGAAGACC.

CDR3: CASSISPRGQGSPLHF. The CDR3 bases that were read are TGTGCCAGTAGTATATCCCCGCGGGGCCAAGGTTCACCC. The J gene is TRBJ1-6, the V gene TRBV19; D may be TRBD1 (5 bases). Read coverage stops 3 residues before the CDR3 terminus; the germline J gene supplies the remainder. The germline V gene encodes CDR1 LNHDA and CDR2 SQIVND (reference sequence). CDR3 size: 16 residues. Trimming removed 2 bases at V and 9 bases at J, with 17 bases between.

CDR3 loop: CASSRTGETYEQYF. The sequenced part of the CDR3 DNA is TGTGCCAGCAGCAGGACAGGGGAGACCTACGAG. The chain combines TRBV7-9 with TRBJ2-7; the match to TRBD1 covers 9 bases. The DNA ends 3 residues before the CDR3 does, and the rest of the CDR3 is filled in from the germline J gene. The germline V gene encodes CDR1 SEHNR and CDR2 FQNEAQ (reference sequence). CDR3 size: 14 residues. V trimming: 5 bases; J trimming: 2 bases; junction bases outside the gene matches: 4. The full variable domain, with the rest looked up from reference TRBV7-9 and TRBJ2-7, is DTGVSQNPRHKITKRGQNVTFRCDPISEHNRLYWYRQTLGQGPEFLTYFQNEAQLEKSRLLSDRFSAERPKGSFSTLEIQRTEQGDSAMYLCASSRTGETYEQYFGPGTRLTVT.

This clone was detected a few times. The read halts 3 residues ahead of the CDR3 end, with the missing end drawn from the germline J gene. The chain couples TRBV7-2 to TRBJ1-5; 7 bases map to TRBD1. The CDR3 length is 15 residues. The V and J ends lost 2 bases and 7 bases, in that order; junction bases with no gene match: 8. From germline, CDR1 is SGHTA and CDR2 FQGNSA. The CDR3 spells CASSLYRQGQQPQHF. The DNA read from the CDR3 is TGTGCCAGCAGCTTATACCGACAGGGTCAGCAGCCC.

This clone was observed at least ten times. The read ends 3 residues before the CDR3 terminus; that terminus is restored from the germline J gene. The gene calls are TRBV3-1 (or the pseudogene TRBV3-2) and TRBJ1-5; D gene uncertain. V was clipped by 1 base and J by 6 bases, with 13 bases between them. There are 15 residues in the CDR3. Germline V gene data show CDR1 as LGHDT and CDR2 as YNNKEL (reference sequence). CDR3 DNA (partial): TGTGCCAGCAGCCAAGGGGTGCTCCGGGTTCAGCCC. Its translation is CASSQGVLRVQP. The full CDR3 is CASSQGVLRVQPQHF.

Regarding this clone: From the germline J gene comes the end of the CDR3, since the read stops 3 residues before it. V gene TRBV5-1 combines with J gene TRBJ1-6; 7 nucleotides line up with TRBD1. Germline trimming cut 4 bases from V and 6 bases from J; bases unmatched to any gene: 10. Germline-derived CDR1 and CDR2 are SGHRS and YFSETQ. The CDR3 extends over 16 amino acids. CDR3 DNA, as far as it was read: TGCGCCAGCAGCCTTGACATGGCAGGGGGTAATTCACCC. Residues: CASSLDMAGGNSP. In full, the CDR3 is CASSLDMAGGNSPLHF.

The table lists this clone with many counts. The CDR3 extends 3 residues past the end of the read, so its final part is completed from the germline J gene. The same CDR3 also results from other DNA sequences found in this sample. The chain links TRBV7-3 to TRBJ2-3; 9 nucleotides line up with TRBD2. J lost 5 bases, V lost 1 base, and 1 base had no gene match. Germline V gene sequence: CDR1 SGHTA, CDR2 FQGTGA. The CDR3 covers 14 residues. CDR3 protein: CASSLSGGGDTQYF. The CDR3 DNA, read in part, is TGTGCCAGCAGCTTAAGCGGGGGGGGAGATACG.

This clone showed up just a few times. Coverage ceases 3 residues before the CDR3 finishes, and the germline J gene fills in the end. The J gene is TRBJ2-3, the V gene TRBV6-2 or TRBV6-3; possibly TRBD2 for D (5 bases). CDR3 length: 15 amino acids. Deletions cut 6 bases from V and 2 bases from J, with 15 bases between. Germline-derived CDR1 and CDR2 are MNHEY and SVGEGT. Incomplete CDR3 DNA: TGTGCCAGCAGCCCCACTAGAAGTCCCACAGATACG. Residues: CASSPTRSPTDT. In full, the CDR3 is CASSPTRSPTDTQYF.

This CDR3 is CASSEALRGNYGYTF. The CDR3 DNA, read in part, is TGTGCCAGCAGTGAAGCTCTTCGGGGAAACTATGGC. J is TRBJ1-2 and V is TRBV2; the D is unclear. The sequenced fragment ends 3 residues before the CDR3 boundary, so the rest is inferred from the germline J gene. Looked up from germline, CDR1 is SNHLY and CDR2 is FYNNEI. V was pared by 0 bases and J by 2 bases, with 10 bases between. The CDR3 is 15 residues long.

Only a few counts were recorded for this clone. This CDR3 is CASSSQGLAGGPSETQYF. The sequenced part of the CDR3 DNA is TGTGCCAGCAGCTCCCAGGGACTAGCGGGGGGGCCCTCAGAGACC. The V call is TRBV7-3, the J call TRBJ2-5; 16 bases are shared with TRBD2. The read ends 3 residues before the CDR3 terminus; that terminus is restored from the germline J gene. V lost 4 bases and J lost 4; bases outside the gene matches: 9. The germline CDR1 and CDR2 sequences are SGHTA and FQGTGA. CDR3 length: 18 residues.

Remarks on this clone: With the read ending 3 residues before the CDR3 end, the germline J gene is used to fill in that end. The V and J genes are TRBV11-2 and TRBJ2-3; TRBD2 might be the D (7 bases). This CDR3 contains 14 residues. V was cut by 5 bases and J by 2 bases, with 11 bases left in between. Looked up from germline, CDR1 is SGHAT and CDR2 is FQNNGV. The CDR3 here is CASSRGALTDTQYF. The CDR3 DNA, read in part, is TGTGCCAGCAGCCGGGGGGCGCTCACAGATACG.

This clone showed up just a few times. The read gets to within 3 residues of the CDR3 end, and the germline J gene fills in the rest. This chain joins TRBV5-1 and TRBJ1-2, with 11 positions matching TRBD1. Germline CDR1 and CDR2: SGHRS and YFSETQ. The CDR3 runs to 15 residues. This chain's CDR3 is CASSPDPGTGGGYTF. CDR3 DNA, as far as it was read: TGCGCCAGCAGCCCCGATCCCGGGACAGGGGGAGGC.

This clone occurred many times. The read ends 3 residues before the CDR3 terminus; that terminus is restored from the germline J gene. The chain uses TRBV7-3 and TRBJ2-3; D might be TRBD1 (5 bases). There are 17 residues in the CDR3. V lost 1 base, J lost 0 bases, and 14 bases lay in between. CDR1 SGHTA and CDR2 FQGTGA come from the germline V gene. CDR3 loop: CASSLNQGLTSTDTQYF. The DNA read from the CDR3 is TGTGCCAGCAGCTTAAATCAGGGCCTTACTAGCACAGATACG.

This clone turned up a few times. The read halts 3 residues ahead of the CDR3 end, with the missing end drawn from the germline J gene. The chain uses TRBV5-4 and TRBJ2-7; a weak D match, TRBD1 (6 bases). This CDR3 contains 13 residues. V gave up 4 bases and J gave up 1 base, with 9 bases separating them. Per the germline V gene, CDR1 is SGHNT and CDR2 is YYREEE (reference sequence). Incomplete CDR3 DNA: TGTGCCAGCAGCCTCGACAGGTCCTACGAG. Amino acid sequence: CASSLDRSYE. The whole CDR3 is CASSLDRSYEQYF. Variable domain in full (rest from reference TRBV5-4 and TRBJ2-7): ETGVTQSPTHLIKTRGQQVTLRCSSQSGHNTVSWYQQALGQGPQFIFQYYREEENGRGNFPPRFSGLQFPNYSSELNVNALELDDSALYLCASSLDRSYEQYFGPGTRLTVT.

This clone was seen a handful of times. The read comes to an end 3 residues before the CDR3 does, leaving the germline J gene to fill in the end. This chain connects TRBV7-2 to TRBJ2-2, with D uncertain. Germline assignment: CDR1 SGHTA and CDR2 FQGNSA. Trimming cost V 5 bases and J 0 bases, with 10 bases left between them. This CDR3 has 15 amino acids. Partial CDR3 DNA: TGTGCCAGCAGCCTAGGGCTAGCGAACACCGGGGAG. Translation gives CASSLGLANTGE. The complete CDR3 protein is CASSLGLANTGELFF.